The text below deals with one T cell receptor (beta chain). Its specific antigen is unknown. No much larger clone is present one base from it, and per-base qualities are unavailable. The sample originates from a study of vaccination and CD4 T cells after COVID-19 (dated by TCRdb to between 2021 and 2024). Turning to the overall study: Convalescent patients had a positive SARS-CoV-2 result on nasal swab PCR, and of these patients, several had mild disease and one had severe disease. In the convalescent cohort there were six males and four females, among whom were two Hispanic individuals, seven Caucasians, two Asians and one multiracial person. Each participant got two doses of either the Pfizer-BioNTech BNT162b2 vaccine (n=8) or the Moderna mRNA-1273 vaccine (n=2). Post-COVID blood samples were collected from convalescent patients a median of approximately 93 days after diagnosis, with a range of roughly 35 to 161 days. Post-vaccine blood samples were collected a median of about 66 days after the second vaccine dose, ranging from about 12 to 241 days. For three convalescent patients, samples were collected at an early post-vaccination timepoint (day 14) as well as at a late post-vaccination timepoint (days 161 to 241). In roughly nine COVID-19 convalescent patients and a handful of infection-naive healthy vaccine recipients, the spike-specific CD4+ TCR repertoire before mRNA vaccination was compared with the repertoire after mRNA vaccination. Overall results and qualifications from the work: In convalescent patients, a median about 84% of post-vaccine SARS-CoV-2-reactive clones were detected only after vaccination, and vaccine-specific priming was suggested by this finding. Of the vaccine-specific clones found in convalescent patients, nearly all (304 of 307) were mono-reactive for SARS-CoV-2 spike instead of being cross-reactive with common cold coronaviruses. Although the median number of SARS-CoV-2-reactive clonotypes went up from around 20 after infection to 35 to 40 after vaccination, the increase was not significant. The number of convalescent patients in the study was relatively small, and the study did not examine early timepoints following natural infection.

The sample's time point label, in plain terms: late sampling 161 to 241 days after vaccination in a few convalescent patients. Positive SARS-CoV-2 PCR tests in the convalescent patients dated from March to December 2020, before Alpha, Beta and Delta variants emerged in the United States. Ficoll-Paque Plus gradient centrifugation was used to isolate PBMCs from whole blood, and the isolated PBMCs were then either used fresh or cryopreserved at -140C. The cysteine opens and the phenylalanine closes a CDR3 of 13 amino acids. Just CDR3 DNA is preserved here, 39 bases in frame from base 1. The trim is 3 bases for V and 4 bases for J, with a gap of 10 bases between the germline ends. Via the germline V gene (reference sequence), CDR1 is DFQATT and CDR2 SNEGSKA. Receptors were amplified or captured by PCR. Sequencing was carried out with an Illumina iSeq 100. As for how the authors treated the data: Non-productive sequences were filtered out, and CDR3s that did not start with C, did not end with F or W, or were shorter than 7 amino acids were discarded. CDR3 homology was assessed with Levenshtein distances (stringdist) and unrooted phylogenetic trees (ape) in R version 3.6.1. Through fastp at Q25 and MiXCR, TCRdb rebuilt clones from the public reads, retaining in-frame beta chains. Entries that share a CDR3 protein sequence are merged under the most common genes and DNA. The V and J calls shown here were made by TCRdb, not taken from the authors' results. Within this sample are just under 30,000 distinct CDR3 sequences, with approximately 49% of them counted one time only. Clones ranked in the top ten supply 5.5% to 7% of the sample.

The rearrangement combines TRBV20-1 with TRBJ2-1; perhaps TRBD2 is the D gene, with 6 bases matching. The receptor's source is a human donor who had recovered from COVID-19. Sequenced here: CD4+ T cells from blood, sampled about 7 months after SARS-CoV-2 vaccination. The DNA is as follows: TGCAGTGCTAGCAGGGAGGCGTACAATGAGCAGTTCTTC. This is translated as CSASREAYNEQFF.